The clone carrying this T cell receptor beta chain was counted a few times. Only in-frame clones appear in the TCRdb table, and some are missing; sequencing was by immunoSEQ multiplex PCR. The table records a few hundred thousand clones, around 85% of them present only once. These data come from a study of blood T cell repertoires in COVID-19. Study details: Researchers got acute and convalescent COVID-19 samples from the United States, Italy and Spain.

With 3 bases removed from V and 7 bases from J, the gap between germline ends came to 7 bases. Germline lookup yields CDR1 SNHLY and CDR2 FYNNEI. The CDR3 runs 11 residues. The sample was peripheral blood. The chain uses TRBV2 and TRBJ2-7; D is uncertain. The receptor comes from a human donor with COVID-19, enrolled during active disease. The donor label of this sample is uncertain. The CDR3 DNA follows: TGTGCCAGCAGTGAGGTCTATGAGCAGTACTTC. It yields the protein CASSEVYEQYF.